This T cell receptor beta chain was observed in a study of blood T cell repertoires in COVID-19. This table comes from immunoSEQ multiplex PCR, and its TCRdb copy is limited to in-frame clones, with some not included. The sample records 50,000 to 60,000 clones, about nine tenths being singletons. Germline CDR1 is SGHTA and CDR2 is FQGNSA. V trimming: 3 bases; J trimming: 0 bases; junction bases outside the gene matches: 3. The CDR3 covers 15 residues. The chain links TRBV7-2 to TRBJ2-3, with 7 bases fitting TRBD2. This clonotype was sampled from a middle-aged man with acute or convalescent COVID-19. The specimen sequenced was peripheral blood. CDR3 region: CASSFSSGSTDTQYF. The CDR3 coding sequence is TGTGCCAGCAGCTTCTCTAGCGGAAGCACAGATACGCAGTATTTT.